The 8 T cell receptor beta chains presented below share a single source sample, sequenced in a study of T cell repertoires in cytomegalovirus infection (dated by TCRdb to the late 2010s). TCRdb records Illumina HiSeq 1500 as the sequencer. Using fastp trimming at Q25 and MiXCR clonotype assembly, TCRdb reanalyzed the public sequencing data and kept in-frame beta chains. Entries are consolidated by CDR3 protein sequence, retaining the most common genes and DNA. The sample yields about 470,000 distinct CDR3 sequences; about 42% were counted once. About 45% of the sample is held by the ten biggest clonotypes. No antigens are known for them. In light of the paper, this sample's treatment or condition label describes: in vitro stimulation with specific CMV peptide epitopes to enrich CMV-specific T cells. This specimen was cultured PBMCs, taken from culture after CMV antigen stimulation. Every receptor here comes from a human donor in good health (CMV status not recorded). Some clones in this sample may be carry-over from other donors' samples.

The chain recombines TRBV5-5 with TRBJ1-4; TRBD1 is a possible D gene (5 bases). This CDR3 contains 15 residues. V lost 0 bases, J lost 8 bases, and 14 bases lay in between. CDR1 and CDR2 from the germline V gene are SGHKS and YYEKEE (reference sequence). CDR3 DNA: TGTGCCAGCAGCTTGGAGGGGACCAATTTCGAAAAACTGTTTTTT. Protein product: CASSLEGTNFEKLFF. Full variable domain (remainder filled in from reference TRBV5-5 and TRBJ1-4): DAGVTQSPTHLIKTRGQQVTLRCSPISGHKSVSWYQQVLGQGPQFIFQYYEKEERGRGNFPDRFSARQFPNYSSELNVNALLLGDSALYLCASSLEGTNFEKLFFGSGTQLSVL.

This chain links TRBV7-6 with TRBJ1-4, with D tentatively TRBD1 (5 bases). Germline lookup yields CDR1 SGHVS and CDR2 FNYEAQ. The V and J ends lost 5 bases and 7 bases respectively, with 14 bases between them. The CDR3 consists of 14 residues. This chain's CDR3 is CASSPPGGGEKLFF. CDR3 bases: TGTGCCAGCAGCCCACCAGGCGGGGGTGAAAAACTGTTTTTT.

The rearrangement joins TRBV4-3 to TRBJ2-7, with 10 positions matching TRBD1. This CDR3 has 17 residues. CDR1 is LGHNA and CDR2 is YSLEER in the germline V gene. V lost 0 bases and J lost 2; bases outside the gene matches: 7. The CDR3 region is CASSQDQVGQGAYEQYF. DNA for the CDR3: TGCGCCAGCAGCCAAGATCAAGTTGGACAGGGGGCCTACGAGCAGTACTTC.

This clonotype has only a few counts. This chain connects TRBV12-3 or TRBV12-4 to TRBJ2-1, with TRBD2 as a possible D gene (7 bases). V shed 7 bases and J shed 2 bases, with 21 bases lying between them. This CDR3 has 17 amino acids. Here the CDR3 DNA reads TGTGCCAGCAATCTAGGGTGGGGGGGCCATACCTACAATGAGCAGTTCTTC. This sequence encodes CASNLGWGGHTYNEQFF.

This chain joins TRBV19 and TRBJ2-7; D perhaps matches TRBD2 (5 bases). V shed 3 bases and J shed 0 bases, with 18 bases lying between them. Germline loops: CDR1 LNHDA, CDR2 SQIVND (reference sequence). There are 17 residues in the CDR3. The CDR3 DNA reads as TGTGCCAGTAGTATCTACTTGAGCGGTAAAAGCTCCTACGAGCAGTACTTC. It is translated as CASSIYLSGKSSYEQYF. The variable domain in full, with the rest retrieved from reference TRBV19 and TRBJ2-7, is DGGITQSPKYLFRKEGQNVTLSCEQNLNHDAMYWYRQDPGQGLRLIYYSQIVNDFQKGDIAEGYSVSREKKESFPLTVTSAQKNPTAFYLCASSIYLSGKSSYEQYFGPGTRLTVT.

The chain couples TRBV5-6 to TRBJ1-1, with a weak D call TRBD1 (6 bases). This CDR3 spans 15 amino acids. V was clipped by 4 bases and J by 3 bases, with 16 bases between them. CDR1 and CDR2 (germline): SGHDT, YYEEEE. The CDR3 DNA is TGTGCCAGCAGCATGTGGGGGGCCCCGGACACTGAAGCTTTCTTT. Translated, it gives CASSMWGAPDTEAFF.

This clonotype turned up a few times. The V and J genes are TRBV6-4 and TRBJ1-5; the D gene is possibly TRBD1 (6 bases). The CDR3 has 16 residues. V dropped 3 bases and J dropped 5 bases, with 17 bases sitting between them. The V gene's germline CDR1 is MRHNA and CDR2 SNTAGT. The CDR3 sequence is CASSDPTGYRDQPQHF. CDR3 coding DNA: TGTGCCAGCAGTGATCCTACAGGGTATCGGGATCAGCCCCAGCATTTT.

This sequence joins TRBV20-1 and TRBJ1-1, with D possibly being TRBD1 (6 bases). V was pared by 3 bases and J by 14 bases, with 28 bases between. CDR1 is DFQATT and CDR2 is SNEGSKA in the germline V gene (reference sequence). The CDR3 extends over 15 amino acids. The CDR3 nucleotides are TGCAGTGCTAGGGCCGCGGGGGGCCCGAGCTTCTTAGTATTCTTT. It specifies CSARAAGGPSFLVFF.